A selection of T cell receptor beta chains follows, all from one sample in a study of shared clonotypes between healthy human individuals. Generated by immunoSEQ multiplex PCR, the TCRdb table keeps only in-frame clones and is missing some. The sample shows millions of clones, 85% to 95% of them seen only once. Sequenced material: naive CD4+ T cells sorted from blood. The receptor source for this set is a man younger than 35 in good health. CDR3s include the opening cysteine and the closing phenylalanine or tryptophan. A D gene is named only where the DNA matches it firmly.

d_gene	v_gene	j_gene	CDR3aa	CDR3nt
-	TRBV6-5	TRBJ1-2	CASSYWAEAGGYTF	TGTGCCAGCAGTTACTGGGCCGAGGCCGGGGGCTACACCTTC
-	TRBV6-5	TRBJ1-5	CASSLSRGFQPQHF	TGTGCCAGCAGTTTATCTCGGGGATTTCAGCCCCAGCATTTT
TRBD1	TRBV30	TRBJ2-6	CAWSTGTGLVGANVLTF	TGTGCCTGGAGTACCGGGACAGGCTTGGTGGGGGCCAACGTCCTGACTTTC
TRBD1	TRBV5-1	TRBJ1-3	CASSFTGEGNTIYF	TGCGCCAGCAGCTTTACAGGGGAAGGAAACACCATATATTTT
-	TRBV10-3	TRBJ2-5	CAISESQGIETQYF	TGTGCCATCAGTGAGTCACAGGGCATAGAGACCCAGTACTTC
-	TRBV19	TRBJ2-5	CASSIGLQLSPQETQYF	TGTGCCAGTAGTATAGGGCTCCAACTATCACCCCAAGAGACCCAGTACTTC
-	TRBV7-2	TRBJ1-1	CASSSYRASNTEAFF	TGTGCCAGCAGCTCCTACAGGGCTAGTAACACTGAAGCTTTCTTT
TRBD1	TRBV11-2	TRBJ2-7	CASSHTGTGAHEQYF	TGTGCCAGCAGCCACACCGGGACAGGGGCCCACGAGCAGTACTTC
TRBD2	TRBV13	TRBJ2-1	CASSYTLAGEGNEQFF	TGTGCCAGCAGCTACACACTAGCGGGAGAGGGCAATGAGCAGTTCTTC
TRBD1	TRBV18	TRBJ2-1	CASSRTGGRNEQFF	TGTGCCAGCTCACGGACAGGGGGAAGAAATGAGCAGTTCTTC
-	TRBV19	TRBJ2-1	CASSPLGSGQFF	TGTGCCAGTAGTCCCCTGGGGAGCGGGCAGTTCTTC
-	TRBV18	TRBJ2-5	CASSPLGGGGKETQYF	TGTGCCAGCTCACCCCTGGGGGGCGGAGGAAAAGAGACCCAGTACTTC
-	TRBV30	TRBJ2-5	CAWDGRTKETQYF	TGTGCCTGGGACGGACGGACAAAAGAGACCCAGTACTTC
-	TRBV7-2	TRBJ2-2	CASSLTGTPFAGELFF	TGTGCCAGCAGCTTAACCGGGACCCCTTTTGCCGGGGAGCTGTTTTTT
-	TRBV19	TRBJ1-1	CASSITLNTEAFF	TGTGCCAGTAGTATCACACTGAACACTGAAGCTTTCTTT